The 22 T cell receptor beta chains presented below share a single source sample, sequenced in a study of technical replicates of blood from four donors. Only in-frame clones appear in the TCRdb table, and some are missing; sequencing was by immunoSEQ multiplex PCR. The sample includes about 60,000 clones, more than 75% of them seen just once. Sequenced input: PBMCs. The receptors here all came from a human donor in good health. Some clones in this sample may be carry-over from other donors' samples.

In this sample, this clone turned up a few times. The genes are TRBV7-2 and TRBJ2-7; 11 nucleotides line up with TRBD1. The germline gives CDR1 SGHTA, CDR2 FQGNSA. Germline trimming cut 3 bases from V and 3 bases from J; bases unmatched to any gene: 7. The CDR3 sequence is 16 residues long. The CDR3 here is CASSFAGTGGFYEQYF. The CDR3, as DNA: TGTGCCAGCAGCTTTGCCGGGACAGGGGGTTTCTACGAGCAGTACTTC.

This clone was found a few times. V usage is TRBV29-1 and J usage is TRBJ1-2; 7 positions match TRBD1. The germline gives CDR1 SQVTM, CDR2 ANQGSEA. With 7 bases clipped from V and 6 bases from J, the junction kept 5 bases outside the gene matches. The CDR3 extends over 11 amino acids. CDR3 sequence reads: CSDIQGHGYTF. The CDR3 DNA is TGCAGCGACATACAGGGGCATGGCTACACCTTC.

The chain joins TRBV18 to TRBJ1-3; 9 bases map to TRBD1. Germline V gives CDR1 KGHSH, CDR2 LQKENI. This CDR3 has 18 amino acids. With 0 bases clipped from V and 0 bases from J, the junction kept 6 bases outside the gene matches. CDR3 sequence reads: CASSPPVGQGVSGNTIYF. Here the CDR3 DNA reads TGTGCCAGCTCACCACCGGTGGGACAGGGTGTCTCTGGAAACACCATATATTTT.

The V and J genes are TRBV5-1 and TRBJ2-1; 7 bases line up with TRBD1. Trimming cost V 4 bases and J 6 bases; bases outside gene matches: 13. Germline CDR1 and CDR2: SGHRS and YFSETQ. The CDR3 is 16 amino acids. The CDR3 sequence is CASSLLPTGSSNEQFF. The DNA of the CDR3 is TGCGCCAGCAGCCTTCTACCGACAGGGTCAAGCAATGAGCAGTTCTTC.

The chain joins TRBV5-1 to TRBJ2-5; D is uncertain. V lost 2 bases and J lost 5, with 16 bases in between. Looked up from germline, CDR1 is SGHRS and CDR2 is YFSETQ. CDR3 length: 15 amino acids. In DNA form, the CDR3 reads TGCGCCAGCAGCTTAGCCGCTCAGGCTGGGGAGACCCAGTACTTC. Its translation is CASSLAAQAGETQYF.

This clone has only a few counts. The chain uses TRBV4-3 and TRBJ2-3, with 13 positions matching TRBD2. The CDR3 has 19 residues. Germline CDR1 LGHNA, CDR2 YSLEER. V lost 1 base to trimming and J lost 0 bases; unmatched junction nucleotides: 7. CDR3 amino acids: CASSQVYLLAGGSTDTQYF. For the CDR3, the DNA is TGCGCCAGCAGCCAAGTGTACTTACTAGCGGGAGGGAGCACAGATACGCAGTATTTT.

This clone occurred a few times. CDR3 loop: CASSLTGANTEAFF. Written as DNA, the CDR3 is TGTGCCAGCAGCCTGACAGGGGCGAACACTGAAGCTTTCTTT. This chain connects TRBV5-5 to TRBJ1-1, with TRBD1 matching 8 bases. From germline, CDR1 is SGHKS and CDR2 YYEKEE (reference sequence). The V and J ends lost 4 bases and 1 base, in that order; junction bases with no gene match: 3. The CDR3 length is 14 residues.

The chain employs TRBV9 and TRBJ2-5; 9 positions match TRBD1. With V trimmed by 5 bases and J by 5 bases, 7 bases remained unmatched. This CDR3 is 14 amino acids long. Germline V gene sequence: CDR1 SGDLS, CDR2 YYNGEE. CDR3 nucleotides: TGTGCCAGCAGTCCACAGGGGGCCGGGGAGACCCAGTACTTC. This encodes CASSPQGAGETQYF.

This sequence joins TRBV11-1 and TRBJ1-1; 12 nucleotides align to TRBD1. CDR3 length: 14 amino acids. CDR1 is SGHAT and CDR2 is FQDESV in the germline V gene (reference sequence). The trim removed 5 bases at V and 11 bases at J, leaving 9 bases unmatched. CDR3 residues: CASSPQGQGARAFF. CDR3 in DNA: TGTGCCAGCAGCCCCCAGGGACAGGGGGCGAGGGCTTTCTTT.

The V gene is TRBV6-4, the J gene TRBJ2-3; D perhaps matches TRBD2 (6 bases). Trimming removed 4 bases at V and 6 bases at J, with 14 bases between. The CDR3 spans 14 residues. CDR1 and CDR2 from the germline V gene are MRHNA and SNTAGT. CDR3 nucleotide sequence: TGTGCCAGCAGTGCGACCGGGGGTAGTGATACGCAGTATTTT. Translating gives CASSATGGSDTQYF.

This chain connects TRBV6-4 to TRBJ2-1; 11 nucleotides align to TRBD2. Trimming removed 4 bases from V and 7 bases from J; junction bases left unmatched: 0. The length of the CDR3 is 13 residues. The germline gives CDR1 MRHNA, CDR2 SNTAGT. The CDR3 bases are TGTGCCAGCAGTGTAGCGGGGGGGAATGAGCAGTTCTTC. Residues: CASSVAGGNEQFF.

The chain has TRBV7-2 and TRBJ2-3, with TRBD2 matching 8 bases. The length of the CDR3 is 15 residues. Germline CDR1 reads SGHTA; CDR2 reads FQGNSA. J gave up 5 bases and V 2 bases, and 6 bases lay outside the gene matches. The CDR3 nucleotides read TGTGCCAGCAGCTTAATAGCGGGGTTTAAAGATACGCAGTATTTT. Its protein is CASSLIAGFKDTQYF.

The V and J genes are TRBV30 and TRBJ2-7, with D perhaps matching TRBD1 (5 bases). The CDR3 has 14 amino acids. Germline CDR1 is GTSNPN and CDR2 is SVGIG (reference sequence). The V end lost 2 bases, the J end lost 0 bases, and 11 bases lay between the germline ends. CDR3 sequence (DNA): TGTGCCTGGAGTCCCCAGGGCCTCTCCTACGAGCAGTACTTC. The encoded protein is CAWSPQGLSYEQYF.

This chain links TRBV7-2 with TRBJ2-2; 9 bases are a match to TRBD2. Germline V gene data show CDR1 as SGHTA and CDR2 as FQGNSA. J lost 7 bases, V lost 4 bases, and 7 bases had no gene match. The CDR3 is 15 residues long. As DNA, the CDR3 is TGTGCCAGCAGCTCGGGACTAGCTAAGGGCGGGGAGCTGTTTTTT. Its protein product is CASSSGLAKGGELFF.

This clone was picked up one time. Here the CDR3 DNA reads TGTGCCTGGAGTCCAGACAGTGCGCTAGCCAAAAACATTCAGTACTTC. Amino acids: CAWSPDSALAKNIQYF. The V and J genes are TRBV30 and TRBJ2-4; TRBD1 is a possible D gene (5 bases). Germline CDR1 is GTSNPN and CDR2 is SVGIG (reference sequence). This CDR3 region has 16 residues. Trimming cost V 2 bases and J 0 bases, with 14 bases left between them.

The chain uses TRBV9 and TRBJ1-3, with no clear D. This CDR3 comprises 13 residues. Trimming stripped 0 bases from V and 6 bases from J, with 7 bases between. Germline-derived CDR1 and CDR2 are SGDLS and YYNGEE. CDR3 amino acids: CASSVAAANTIYF. CDR3 sequence (DNA): TGTGCCAGCAGCGTAGCTGCGGCAAACACCATATATTTT. Supplemented by reference TRBV9 and TRBJ1-3, the full variable domain reads DSGVTQTPKHLITATGQRVTLRCSPRSGDLSVYWYQQSLDQGLQFLIQYYNGEERAKGNILERFSAQQFPDLHSELNLSSLELGDSALYFCASSVAAANTIYFGEGSWLTVV.

This clone has just a few counts. The V and J genes are TRBV7-9 and TRBJ1-2, with D possibly being TRBD1 (5 bases). This CDR3 contains 13 residues. V lost 4 bases and J 5 bases, leaving 11 bases between the germline ends. Germline assignment: CDR1 SEHNR and CDR2 FQNEAQ (reference sequence). The chain's CDR3 is CASSSGEGYGYTF. The CDR3 DNA reads TGTGCCAGCAGCTCGGGGGAGGGGTATGGCTACACCTTC. Full variable domain (rest looked up from reference TRBV7-9 and TRBJ1-2): DTGVSQNPRHKITKRGQNVTFRCDPISEHNRLYWYRQTLGQGPEFLTYFQNEAQLEKSRLLSDRFSAERPKGSFSTLEIQRTEQGDSAMYLCASSSGEGYGYTFGSGTRLTVV.

The V call is TRBV6-5, the J call TRBJ1-1; a possible D gene is TRBD1 (5 bases). CDR3 length: 15 residues. CDR1 and CDR2 from the germline V gene are MNHEY and SVGAGI. Deletions cut 8 bases from V and 0 bases from J, with 16 bases between. The CDR3 DNA reads as TGTGCCAGCTTTTGGGCAGGGCCAATGAACACTGAAGCTTTCTTT. This translates into CASFWAGPMNTEAFF.

The J gene is TRBJ2-2, the V gene TRBV7-3; TRBD2 aligns across 16 bases. Germline assignment: CDR1 SGHTA and CDR2 FQGTGA. CDR3 length: 16 amino acids. Trimming at V came to 4 bases and at J to 10 bases, leaving 6 bases not matched to a gene. The CDR3 nucleotides are TGTGCCAGCAGCTCGGGACTAGCGGGAGGGAAGGAGGAGCTGTTTTTT. Translated, it gives CASSSGLAGGKEELFF.

The chain is built from TRBV19 and TRBJ2-1, with TRBD1 matching over 8 bases. The V segment lost 3 bases and the J segment 7 bases; nucleotides outside the gene matches: 8. The CDR3 length is 15 residues. Germline V gene lookup returns CDR1 LNHDA and CDR2 SQIVND (reference sequence). The CDR3 DNA reads TGTGCCAGTAGTATCCCCCAGGGGGCAGGTAATGAGCAGTTCTTC. Translated: CASSIPQGAGNEQFF. The whole variable domain, remainder taken from reference TRBV19 and TRBJ2-1, is DGGITQSPKYLFRKEGQNVTLSCEQNLNHDAMYWYRQDPGQGLRLIYYSQIVNDFQKGDIAEGYSVSREKKESFPLTVTSAQKNPTAFYLCASSIPQGAGNEQFFGPGTRLTVL.

This clone was detected a few times. This rearrangement joins TRBV5-4 to TRBJ1-6; D call uncertain. V was trimmed by 5 bases and J by 2 bases, leaving 14 bases between them. The germline V gene encodes CDR1 SGHNT and CDR2 YYREEE (reference sequence). The CDR3 spans 16 residues. CDR3 sequence (DNA): TGTGCCAGCAGGCTTCTGGGGAGCACCTATAATTCACCCCTCCACTTT. It is translated as CASRLLGSTYNSPLHF.

This clone showed up just once. The V call is TRBV27, the J call TRBJ2-5; 11 nucleotides agree with TRBD2. The trim removed 1 base at V and 1 base at J, leaving 5 bases unmatched. The CDR3 extends over 17 amino acids. Germline-derived CDR1 and CDR2 are MNHEY and SMNVEV (reference sequence). The DNA for the CDR3 is TGTGCCAGCAGTTTATTTTGGGGACTAGCGGTCCAAGAGACCCAGTACTTC. Its protein is CASSLFWGLAVQETQYF.